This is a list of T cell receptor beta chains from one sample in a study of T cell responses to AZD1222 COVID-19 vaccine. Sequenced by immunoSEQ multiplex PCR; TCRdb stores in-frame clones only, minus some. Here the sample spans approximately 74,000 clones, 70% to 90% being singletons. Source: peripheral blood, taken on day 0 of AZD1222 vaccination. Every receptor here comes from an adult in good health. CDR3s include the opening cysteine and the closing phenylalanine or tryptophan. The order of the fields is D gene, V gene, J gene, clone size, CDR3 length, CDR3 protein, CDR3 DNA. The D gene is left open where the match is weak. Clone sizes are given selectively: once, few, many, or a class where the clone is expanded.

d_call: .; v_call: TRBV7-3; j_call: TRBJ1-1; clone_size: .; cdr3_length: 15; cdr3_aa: CASSLIGEKFAEAFF; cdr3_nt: TGTGCCAGCAGCTTAATCGGGGAAAAGTTCGCTGAAGCTTTCTTT
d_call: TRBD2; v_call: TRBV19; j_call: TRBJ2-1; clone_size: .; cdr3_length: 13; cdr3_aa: CASSIPPAGRQFF; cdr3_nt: TGTGCCAGTAGTATACCCCCAGCGGGAAGGCAGTTCTTC
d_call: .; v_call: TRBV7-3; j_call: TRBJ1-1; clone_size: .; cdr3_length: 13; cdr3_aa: CASSLGTSTEAFF; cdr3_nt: TGTGCCAGCAGCTTGGGGACGTCCACTGAAGCTTTCTTT
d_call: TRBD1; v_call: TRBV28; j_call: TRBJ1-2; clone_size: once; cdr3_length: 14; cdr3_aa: CASSLVAGGNGYTF; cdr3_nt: TGTGCCAGCAGTTTGGTGGCAGGGGGAAATGGCTACACCTTC
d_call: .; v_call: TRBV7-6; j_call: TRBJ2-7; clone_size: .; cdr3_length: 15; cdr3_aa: CASSAGTDSSYEQYF; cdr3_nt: TGTGCCAGCAGCGCCGGGACTGATAGCTCCTACGAGCAGTACTTC
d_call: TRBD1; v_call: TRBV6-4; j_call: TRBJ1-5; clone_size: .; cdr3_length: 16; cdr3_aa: CASSLGQGSGNQPQHF; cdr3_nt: TGTGCCAGCAGCCTGGGACAGGGGAGCGGCAATCAGCCCCAGCATTTT
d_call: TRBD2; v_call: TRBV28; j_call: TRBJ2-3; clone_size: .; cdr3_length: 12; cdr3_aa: CASSLTSGSEYF; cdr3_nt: TGTGCCAGCAGTTTGACTAGCGGGAGTGAGTATTTT
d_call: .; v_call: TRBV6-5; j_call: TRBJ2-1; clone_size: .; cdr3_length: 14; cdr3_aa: CASSSGTHYNEQFF; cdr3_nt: TGTGCCAGCAGTTCCGGGACACACTACAATGAGCAGTTCTTC
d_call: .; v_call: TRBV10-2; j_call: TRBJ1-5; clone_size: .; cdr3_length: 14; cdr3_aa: CASSDGGQSQPQHF; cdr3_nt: TGCGCCAGCAGTGACGGGGGACAAAGCCAGCCCCAGCATTTT
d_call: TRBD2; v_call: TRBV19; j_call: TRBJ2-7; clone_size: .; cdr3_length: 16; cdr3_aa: CASSKIVGGGQGEQYF; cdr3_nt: TGTGCCAGTAGTAAGATCGTCGGCGGGGGTCAGGGCGAGCAGTACTTC
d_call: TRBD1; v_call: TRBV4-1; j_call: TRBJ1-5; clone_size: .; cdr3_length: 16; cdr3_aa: CASSQVTGTANQPQHF; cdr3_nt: TGCGCCAGCAGCCAAGTCACCGGGACAGCTAATCAGCCCCAGCATTTT
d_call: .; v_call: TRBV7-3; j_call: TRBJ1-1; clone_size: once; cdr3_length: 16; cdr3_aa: CASSTQPGGLGTEAFF; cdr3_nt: TGTGCCAGCAGCACCCAACCGGGGGGATTAGGCACTGAAGCTTTCTTT
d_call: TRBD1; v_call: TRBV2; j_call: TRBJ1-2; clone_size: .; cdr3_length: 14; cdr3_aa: CASSEARQGGGYTF; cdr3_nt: TGTGCCAGCAGTGAAGCCAGACAGGGAGGTGGCTACACCTTC
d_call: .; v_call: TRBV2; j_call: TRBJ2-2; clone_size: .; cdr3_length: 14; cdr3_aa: CASSVSQYTGELFF; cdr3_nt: TGTGCCAGCAGTGTATCACAGTACACCGGGGAGCTGTTTTTT
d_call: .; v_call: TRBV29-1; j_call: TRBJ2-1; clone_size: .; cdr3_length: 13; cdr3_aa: CSVDYSRYNEQFF; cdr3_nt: TGCAGCGTTGATTATTCCAGGTACAATGAGCAGTTCTTC
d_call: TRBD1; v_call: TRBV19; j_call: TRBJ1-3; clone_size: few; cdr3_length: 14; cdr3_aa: CASTTGGGGNTIYF; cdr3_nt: TGTGCCAGTACCACAGGGGGCGGTGGAAACACCATATATTTT
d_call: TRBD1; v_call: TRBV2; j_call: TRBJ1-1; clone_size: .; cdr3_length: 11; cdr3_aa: CASKGTVSAFF; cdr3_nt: TGTGCCAGCAAGGGGACAGTATCGGCTTTCTTT
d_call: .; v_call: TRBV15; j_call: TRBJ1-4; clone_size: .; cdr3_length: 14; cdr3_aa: CATSREPGDEKLFF; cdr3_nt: TGTGCCACCAGCAGGGAACCAGGGGATGAAAAACTGTTTTTT
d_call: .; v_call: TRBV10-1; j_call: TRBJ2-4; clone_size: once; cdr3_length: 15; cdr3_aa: CASSDPRGAKNIQYF; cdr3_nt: TGCGCCAGCAGTGACCCGAGGGGGGCCAAAAACATTCAGTACTTC
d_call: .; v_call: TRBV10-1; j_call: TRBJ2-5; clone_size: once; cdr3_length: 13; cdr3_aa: CASSESQGETQYF; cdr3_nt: TGCGCCAGCAGTGAGAGCCAGGGAGAGACCCAGTACTTC
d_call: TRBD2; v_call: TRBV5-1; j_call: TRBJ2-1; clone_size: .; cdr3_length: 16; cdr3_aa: CASSLAGGASYNEQFF; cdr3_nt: TGCGCCAGCAGCTTGGCCGGGGGGGCCTCCTACAATGAGCAGTTCTTC
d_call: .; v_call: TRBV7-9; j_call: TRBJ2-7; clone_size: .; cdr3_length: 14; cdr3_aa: CASSLGIGAYEQYF; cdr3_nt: TGTGCCAGCAGCTTAGGAATAGGGGCCTACGAGCAGTACTTC
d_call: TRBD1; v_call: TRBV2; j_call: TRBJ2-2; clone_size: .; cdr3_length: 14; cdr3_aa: CASSWTGNTGELFF; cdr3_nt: TGTGCCAGCAGTTGGACAGGGAACACCGGGGAGCTGTTTTTT
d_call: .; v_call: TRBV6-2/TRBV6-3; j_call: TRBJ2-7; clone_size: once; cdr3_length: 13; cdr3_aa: CASSSDSSYEQYF; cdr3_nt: TGTGCCAGCAGTTCGGACAGTTCCTACGAGCAGTACTTC
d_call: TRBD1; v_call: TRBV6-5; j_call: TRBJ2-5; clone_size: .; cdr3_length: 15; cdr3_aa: CASRTGQGTAETQYF; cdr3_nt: TGTGCCAGCAGGACCGGACAGGGGACGGCAGAGACCCAGTACTTC
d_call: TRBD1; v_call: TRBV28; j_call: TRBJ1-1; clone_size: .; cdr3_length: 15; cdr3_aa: CASSLGGQGGTEAFF; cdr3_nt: TGTGCCAGCAGTTTGGGGGGACAGGGAGGGACTGAAGCTTTCTTT
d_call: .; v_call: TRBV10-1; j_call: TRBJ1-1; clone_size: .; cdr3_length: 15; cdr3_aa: CASSESGTTNTEAFF; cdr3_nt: TGCGCCAGCAGTGAGTCTGGAACAACGAACACTGAAGCTTTCTTT
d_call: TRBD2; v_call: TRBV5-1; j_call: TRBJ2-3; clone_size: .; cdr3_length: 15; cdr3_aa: CASSLGSGMTDTQYF; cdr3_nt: TGCGCCAGCAGCTTGGGTAGCGGGATGACAGATACGCAGTATTTT
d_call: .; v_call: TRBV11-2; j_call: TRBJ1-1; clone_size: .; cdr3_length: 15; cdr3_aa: CASSLDLRGNTEAFF; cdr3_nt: TGTGCCAGCAGCTTAGATCTTAGGGGGAACACTGAAGCTTTCTTT
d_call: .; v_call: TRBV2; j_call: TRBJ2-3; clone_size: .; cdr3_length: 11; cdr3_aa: CASSTLDTQYF; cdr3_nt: TGTGCCAGCAGTACCTTAGATACGCAGTATTTT
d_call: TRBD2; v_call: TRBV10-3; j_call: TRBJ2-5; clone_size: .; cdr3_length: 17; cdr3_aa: CAISGSLAGESQETQYF; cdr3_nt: TGTGCCATCAGTGGATCGCTAGCGGGAGAGAGCCAAGAGACCCAGTACTTC
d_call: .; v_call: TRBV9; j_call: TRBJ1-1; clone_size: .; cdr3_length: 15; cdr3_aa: CASSVVSRGETEAFF; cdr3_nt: TGTGCCAGCAGCGTAGTAAGCAGGGGAGAGACTGAAGCTTTCTTT
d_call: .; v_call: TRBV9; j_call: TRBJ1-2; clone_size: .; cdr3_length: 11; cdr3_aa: CASSVSGFHTF; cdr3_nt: TGTGCCAGCAGCGTATCTGGGTTCCACACCTTC
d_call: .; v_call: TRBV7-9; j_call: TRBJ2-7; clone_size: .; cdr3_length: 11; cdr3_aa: CASSASYEQYF; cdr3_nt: TGTGCCAGCAGCGCCTCCTACGAGCAGTACTTC
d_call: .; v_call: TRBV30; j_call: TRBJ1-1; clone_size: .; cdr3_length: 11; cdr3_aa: CAWSLRSEAFF; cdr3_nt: TGTGCCTGGAGTCTCAGGTCTGAAGCTTTCTTT
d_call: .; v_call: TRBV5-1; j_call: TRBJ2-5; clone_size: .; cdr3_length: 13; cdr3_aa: CASRLEGRETQYF; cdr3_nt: TGCGCCAGCAGGTTGGAGGGGCGAGAGACCCAGTACTTC
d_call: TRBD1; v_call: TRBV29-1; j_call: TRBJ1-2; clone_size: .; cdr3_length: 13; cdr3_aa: CSVELNRGNGYTF; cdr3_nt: TGCAGCGTTGAACTTAACAGGGGAAATGGCTACACCTTC
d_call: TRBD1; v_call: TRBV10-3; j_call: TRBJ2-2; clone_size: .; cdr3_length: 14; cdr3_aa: CAIRPTGDDGELFF; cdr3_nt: TGTGCCATCAGACCGACAGGGGACGACGGGGAGCTGTTTTTT
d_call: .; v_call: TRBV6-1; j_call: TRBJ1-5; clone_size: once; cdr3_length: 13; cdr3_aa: CASSEQMRQPQHF; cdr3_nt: TGTGCCAGCAGTGAACAAATGCGGCAGCCCCAGCATTTT
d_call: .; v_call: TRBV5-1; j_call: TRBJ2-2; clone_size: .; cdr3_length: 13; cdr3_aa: CASSLGGTGELFF; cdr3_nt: TGCGCCAGCAGCTTGGGCGGAACCGGGGAGCTGTTTTTT
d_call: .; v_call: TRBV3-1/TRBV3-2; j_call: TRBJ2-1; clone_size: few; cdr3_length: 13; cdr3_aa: CASSRGTYNEQFF; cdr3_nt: TGTGCCAGCAGCCGCGGGACCTACAATGAGCAGTTCTTC
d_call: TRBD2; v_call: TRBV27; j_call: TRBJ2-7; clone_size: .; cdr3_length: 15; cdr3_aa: CASSLALAGGYEQYF; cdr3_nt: TGTGCCAGCAGTTTAGCGCTAGCGGGGGGCTACGAGCAGTACTTC
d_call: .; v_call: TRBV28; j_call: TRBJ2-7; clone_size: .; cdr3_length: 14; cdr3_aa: CASSPRGLFGEQYF; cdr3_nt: TGTGCCAGCAGCCCCAGGGGCCTCTTCGGGGAGCAGTACTTC
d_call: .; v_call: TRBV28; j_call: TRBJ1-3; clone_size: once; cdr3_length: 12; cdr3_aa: CASSLSGNTIYF; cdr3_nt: TGTGCCAGCAGCCTTTCTGGAAACACCATATATTTT
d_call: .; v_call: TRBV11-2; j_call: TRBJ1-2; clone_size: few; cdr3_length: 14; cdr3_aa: CASSLEGLGAGYTF; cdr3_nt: TGTGCCAGCAGCTTAGAAGGGTTGGGGGCTGGCTACACCTTC
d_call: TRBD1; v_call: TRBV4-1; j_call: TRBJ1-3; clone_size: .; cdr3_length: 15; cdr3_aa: CASSHVRTGENTIYF; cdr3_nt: TGCGCCAGCAGCCACGTCAGGACAGGGGAAAACACCATATATTTT